The 18 T cell receptor beta chains listed next were all sequenced from one sample in a study of cytomegalovirus exposure and HLA in healthy donors. Primers for the PCR totalled 60 Vbeta and 13 Jbeta. The table came from immunoSEQ multiplex PCR; TCRdb's copy has only in-frame clones and leaves some out. The top ten clones hold over 3.5% of a sample with over 200,000 clones, around four fifths of them seen once. The sequenced sample was PBMCs. These receptors were collected from a male donor in good health and CMV-seronegative.

This chain joins TRBV7-6 and TRBJ2-2; 8 positions match TRBD2. This CDR3 is 14 amino acids long. With 6 bases clipped from V and 2 bases from J, the junction kept 2 bases outside the gene matches. The germline V gene has CDR1 SGHVS and CDR2 FNYEAQ. CDR3 protein: CASRRGGNTGELFF. The CDR3 nucleotides read TGTGCCAGCAGACGGGGGGGAAACACCGGGGAGCTGTTTTTT.

The V gene is TRBV2, the J gene TRBJ1-2, with D unresolved. Germline-derived CDR1 and CDR2 are SNHLY and FYNNEI. V shed 7 bases and J shed 3 bases, with 15 bases lying between them. The CDR3 totals 14 residues. CDR3 amino acids: CASTVGERYYGYTF. The CDR3 nucleotides read TGTGCCAGCACCGTCGGGGAGAGGTACTATGGCTACACCTTC.

The J gene is TRBJ1-2, the V gene TRBV19; D may be TRBD1 (5 bases). Trimming removed 6 bases from V and 6 bases from J, with 14 bases in between. CDR1 and CDR2 (germline): LNHDA, SQIVND (reference sequence). The CDR3 is 13 amino acids. CDR3 amino acids: CASSRAGLDGYTF. The CDR3 DNA sequence: TGTGCCAGTAGCAGGGCGGGGTTGGATGGCTACACCTTC. Full variable domain (missing parts from reference TRBV19 and TRBJ1-2): DGGITQSPKYLFRKEGQNVTLSCEQNLNHDAMYWYRQDPGQGLRLIYYSQIVNDFQKGDIAEGYSVSREKKESFPLTVTSAQKNPTAFYLCASSRAGLDGYTFGSGTRLTVV.

Only one count was recorded for this clone. V and J are TRBV27 and TRBJ2-2, with 7 bases identical to TRBD1. Germline V lookup: CDR1 MNHEY, CDR2 SMNVEV (reference sequence). V shed 2 bases, J shed 4 bases, and the junction held 4 bases outside the gene matches. The CDR3 spans 15 residues. The CDR3 DNA reads TGTGCCAGCAGTTTAGACCACAGGGGCACCGGGGAGCTGTTTTTT. Protein: CASSLDHRGTGELFF.

The V gene is TRBV5-6, the J gene TRBJ1-2; D ambiguous. This CDR3 has 14 residues. CDR1 is SGHDT and CDR2 is YYEEEE in the germline V gene. The V gene lost 4 bases and the J gene lost 2 bases, with 12 bases spanning the gap. The CDR3 region is CASSRPGRNYGYTF. In DNA, the CDR3 is TGTGCCAGCAGCCGGCCGGGGAGGAACTATGGCTACACCTTC.

The V call is TRBV5-1, the J call TRBJ1-2, with 9 bases fitting TRBD1. CDR3 length: 14 amino acids. In germline, CDR1 is SGHRS, CDR2 YFSETQ. V shed 4 bases and J 4 bases; nucleotides not matched to a gene: 5. The CDR3 sequence is CASSLTGGAYGYTF. DNA for the CDR3: TGCGCCAGCAGCCTGACAGGGGGGGCCTATGGCTACACCTTC.

This rearrangement joins TRBV6-5 to TRBJ2-2; 7 positions agree with TRBD1. The junction had 2 bases not matched to a gene; V was cut back by 6 bases and J by 1 base. This CDR3 is built from 14 residues. Germline CDR1 MNHEY, CDR2 SVGAGI. The CDR3 spells CASRRQGNTGELFF. The CDR3 DNA sequence: TGTGCCAGCAGAAGACAGGGGAACACCGGGGAGCTGTTTTTT.

J is TRBJ2-7 and V is TRBV29-1; D is possibly TRBD2 (6 bases). The CDR3 sequence is 13 residues long. Germline V gene sequence: CDR1 SQVTM, CDR2 ANQGSEA. V lost 5 bases to trimming and J lost 0 bases, with 11 bases between them. CDR3 residues: CSVRDLSSYEQYF. The CDR3, as DNA: TGCAGCGTTCGGGACTTGAGCTCCTACGAGCAGTACTTC.

This sequence joins TRBV25-1 and TRBJ1-1, with D unresolved. The germline CDR1 and CDR2 sequences are MGHDK and SYGVNS. The CDR3 consists of 14 residues. The V end lost 0 bases, the J end lost 1 base, and 6 bases lay between the germline ends. The CDR3: CASSEYGGNTEAFF. The CDR3 coding sequence is TGTGCCAGCAGTGAATACGGAGGGAACACTGAAGCTTTCTTT.

The CDR3 coding sequence is TGTGCCAGCAGCAGCTGGGGCGGGAGCTCCTACGAGCAGTACTTC. This sequence encodes CASSSWGGSSYEQYF. This sequence joins TRBV27 and TRBJ2-7; 7 bases fit TRBD2. V lost 6 bases, J lost 0 bases, and 8 bases stayed unmatched. The CDR3 is 15 amino acids. The germline gives CDR1 MNHEY, CDR2 SMNVEV (reference sequence).

Note on this clone: A read error may produce the germline difference seen at one junction end. This rearrangement joins TRBV6-1 to TRBJ1-4, with D possibly being TRBD1 (6 bases). The germline V gene encodes CDR1 MNHNS and CDR2 SASEGT. The CDR3 sequence is 16 residues long. The CDR3 bases are TGTGCCAGCAGTGCACGAAGGGGGACGCCTAACGAAAAACTGTTTTTT. Its translation: CASSARRGTPNEKLFF.

The chain couples TRBV5-4 to TRBJ2-1; 9 positions match TRBD1. The CDR3 consists of 17 residues. Germline-derived CDR1 and CDR2 are SGHNT and YYREEE (reference sequence). Losses at the gene ends were 4 bases for V and 2 bases for J; bases not matched to a gene: 10. In DNA form, the CDR3 reads TGTGCCAGCAGCGAGCCCCCACGACAGGGGGCCTACAATGAGCAGTTCTTC. This gives the protein CASSEPPRQGAYNEQFF.

This clone came up a few times. The chain joins TRBV14 to TRBJ2-2; D ambiguous. V was shortened by 4 bases and J by 6 bases, with 6 bases between the two germline ends. Germline lookup yields CDR1 SGHDN and CDR2 FVKESK. This CDR3 contains 12 residues. CDR3 residues: CASSREAGELFF. Here the CDR3 DNA reads TGTGCCAGCAGCCGCGAAGCCGGGGAGCTGTTTTTT.

The chain links TRBV7-6 to TRBJ2-6; D possibly corresponds to TRBD2 (6 bases). This CDR3 has 16 amino acids. V dropped 5 bases and J dropped 2 bases, with 13 bases sitting between them. Germline CDR1 reads SGHVS; CDR2 reads FNYEAQ. The CDR3 reads CASSPSGSAGANVLTF. Written as DNA, the CDR3 is TGTGCCAGCAGCCCCAGCGGGTCAGCTGGGGCCAACGTCCTGACTTTC.

This clone is a singleton in its sample. The chain recombines TRBV5-5 with TRBJ1-1; D gene uncertain. Trimming pared 0 bases from V and 0 bases from J, leaving 6 bases between. The CDR3 length is 14 residues. Per germline, CDR1 SGHKS and CDR2 YYEKEE (reference sequence). The CDR3: CASSLVSLNTEAFF. DNA for the CDR3: TGTGCCAGCAGCTTGGTTAGCCTGAACACTGAAGCTTTCTTT. The full variable domain, with the rest looked up from reference TRBV5-5 and TRBJ1-1, is DAGVTQSPTHLIKTRGQQVTLRCSPISGHKSVSWYQQVLGQGPQFIFQYYEKEERGRGNFPDRFSARQFPNYSSELNVNALLLGDSALYLCASSLVSLNTEAFFGQGTRLTVV.

This clone has only a few counts. This chain uses TRBV28 with TRBJ2-7; a possible D gene is TRBD1 (5 bases). Trimming removed 4 bases from V and 6 bases from J, with 13 bases in between. The germline CDR1 and CDR2 sequences are MDHEN and SYDVKM. This CDR3 region has 13 residues. The DNA of the CDR3 is TGTGCCAGCAGTTCCGCTACAGGTGGCGAGCAGTACTTC. Translated: CASSSATGGEQYF.

The V gene is TRBV7-8, the J gene TRBJ1-4; D is unresolved. CDR3 length equals 12 residues. Deletions cut 4 bases from V and 3 bases from J, with 3 bases between. Germline CDR1 reads SGHVS; CDR2 reads FQNEAQ. The CDR3 bases are TGTGCCAGCAGCTACTCTAATGAAAAACTGTTTTTT. Protein product: CASSYSNEKLFF.

The chain combines TRBV7-2 with TRBJ1-2; 8 nucleotides line up with TRBD1. V dropped 6 bases and J dropped 1; count of bases not matched to a gene: 13. This CDR3 spans 17 amino acids. Germline V gene sequence: CDR1 SGHTA, CDR2 FQGNSA. CDR3 residues: CASRHTGGKGVNYGYTF. The DNA of the CDR3 is TGTGCCAGCAGACACACAGGGGGAAAGGGGGTTAACTATGGCTACACCTTC.